This T cell receptor (beta chain) was identified during a study of CD4 T cells in relation to SARS-CoV-2 and coronaviruses. Study conclusions and caveats: Compared with monoreactive clones, crossreactive clones showed significantly weaker SARS-CoV-2 expansion.

Using immunoSEQ multiplex PCR, the repertoire was profiled, and TCRdb retains in-frame clones only, with some absent. This table has 60,000 or so clones, about 94% appearing once. Before the COVID-19 pandemic, during about 2011-2019, CD4+ T cells were taken from unexposed donors. With respect to this clone: Antigen unknown.

Unmatched junction bases numbered 14, after V lost 4 bases and J lost 4 bases. The CDR3 length is 17 residues. Germline loops: CDR1 SGHRS, CDR2 YFSETQ. The TCR was taken from a human donor in good health. This chain links TRBV5-1 with TRBJ1-2, with 9 nucleotides matching TRBD1. Sequences were obtained from naive CD4+ T cells from PBMCs. The subset denotes: naive CD4+ T cells isolated by negative enrichment. CDR3 residues: CASSPGRVATGGYGYTF. The CDR3 nucleotides read TGCGCCAGCAGCCCCGGACGAGTAGCGACAGGGGGCTATGGCTACACCTTC.